This is a list of T cell receptor beta chains from one sample in a study of blood T cell repertoires in COVID-19. Profiled with immunoSEQ multiplex PCR; TCRdb holds only in-frame clones, not every one. Of 26,000 or so clones detected, around 87% appear once; the ten largest clones hold under 6.5%. Sequencing input: peripheral blood. The receptors derive from a man between 60 and 75 years old with active COVID-19. Both conserved end residues are part of each CDR3. The order of the fields is J gene, V gene, CDR3 length, clone size, CDR3 protein. The size entry is marked missing in some rows and otherwise reads once, few, many or a size class.

>TRBJ2-1|TRBV24-1|15|.
CATSDGRGASNEQFF
>TRBJ1-3|TRBV14|15|.
CASSQVRGAGNTIYF
>TRBJ1-5|TRBV7-8|16|.
CASSLTRTGGDQPQHF
>TRBJ2-1|TRBV5-4|15|.
CASSSGVGGADEQFF
>TRBJ2-5|TRBV5-6|15|.
CASSHRGRLQETQYF
>TRBJ1-6|TRBV27|16|.
CASSLSRSSYNSPLHF
>TRBJ1-6|TRBV11-2|14|.
CASSLDIGNSPLHF
>TRBJ1-3|TRBV5-1|14|few
CASSPRQGRDTIYF
>TRBJ2-1|TRBV10-2|13|.
CASMASPYNEQFF
>TRBJ2-1|TRBV6-5|14|once
CATLGDRAYNEQFF
>TRBJ2-3|TRBV20-1|15|.
CSASSGTSSTDTQYF
>TRBJ2-5|TRBV5-1|16|once
CASSFPGTGAGETQYF
>TRBJ2-4|TRBV10-2|15|.
CASSESTRTLSIQYF
>TRBJ1-6|TRBV9|17|.
CASSPRAAGISNSPLHF
>TRBJ2-1|TRBV5-1|15|.
CASSWGTGGGYEQFF
>TRBJ2-2|TRBV30|13|.
CAWLQGTTGELFF
>TRBJ1-3|TRBV19|15|.
CASSTSGTGRNTIYF
>TRBJ2-1|TRBV11-3|13|.
CASSPASFNEQFF
>TRBJ2-7|TRBV7-7|17|.
CASSPLSGTQTAYEQYF
>TRBJ1-2|TRBV9|16|.
CASSAGWRGANYGYTF
>TRBJ2-7|TRBV4-1|14|.
CASSQSQGFYEQYF
>TRBJ1-3|TRBV5-1|14|few
CASSLQGDGNTIYF
>TRBJ1-2|TRBV2|14|.
CASKSWGQNYGYTF
>TRBJ2-3|TRBV5-1|14|.
CASSPGLRTDTQYF
>TRBJ2-3|TRBV10-1|14|.
CASSEEGLTDTQYF
>TRBJ1-1|TRBV11-1|14|.
CASSLTDMNTEAFF
>TRBJ2-7|TRBV7-3|15|.
CASSLGSRGQYEQYF
>TRBJ2-5|TRBV3-1/TRBV3-2|17|.
CASSHRVTYSGGETQYF
>TRBJ2-5|TRBV19|18|.
CASSIDPRLAGPRETQYF